These T cell receptor beta chains were read from a single sample in a study of blood T cell repertoires in COVID-19. Data came from immunoSEQ multiplex PCR; TCRdb stores just in-frame clones and leaves some out. The table has 43,000 or so clones, 82% seen once. The sample comprised peripheral blood. The origin of the receptors is a woman in her sixties or seventies with acute or convalescent COVID-19. Both conserved end residues are part of each CDR3. D genes are given only for firm matches. Clone size is given for some rows only: seen once, a few or many times, or a class if the clone is expanded.

clone_size,d_call,j_call,v_call,cdr3_nt,cdr3_aa
.,TRBD1,TRBJ1-2,TRBV9,TGTGCCAGCAGCCCCGGTGACAGGGCTAACTATGGCTACACCTTC,CASSPGDRANYGYTF
few,.,TRBJ2-1,TRBV4-1,TGCGCCAGCAGCCAAGTTGCAGGGGCTGGTGAGCAGTTCTTC,CASSQVAGAGEQFF
once,TRBD2,TRBJ2-7,TRBV5-1,TGCGCCAGCAGCCCCTCGGGGGGATCCTACGAGCAGTACTTC,CASSPSGGSYEQYF
once,TRBD1,TRBJ1-6,TRBV9,TGTGCCAGCAGCGTAGGTGGAGGGGGCTTAAACTCACCCCTCCACTTT,CASSVGGGGLNSPLHF
.,TRBD2,TRBJ2-3,TRBV5-1,TGCGCCAGCAGCGTAATAGCGGGGGGCACAGATACGCAGTATTTT,CASSVIAGGTDTQYF
.,TRBD1,TRBJ1-3,TRBV6-5,TGTGCTACTGGGCAGGGGGTAACTGGAAACACCATATATTTT,CATGQGVTGNTIYF
.,TRBD1,TRBJ1-2,TRBV27,TGTGCCAGCAGCTCTACCGGACAGGGACGGTATGGCTACACCTTC,CASSSTGQGRYGYTF
.,TRBD2,TRBJ2-3,TRBV5-1,TGCGCCAGCAGCGAAGGGACTAGCAAAGATACGCAGTATTTT,CASSEGTSKDTQYF
few,.,TRBJ1-1,TRBV9,TGTGCCAGCAGCCTCCTGAGGGACACTGAAGCTTTCTTT,CASSLLRDTEAFF
.,.,TRBJ2-2,TRBV7-3,TGTGCCCCCGGACAGCTGAACACCGGGGAGCTGTTTTTT,CAPGQLNTGELFF
.,.,TRBJ2-7,TRBV29-1,TGCAGCGTTGAAGGGGACCGGGACACCAACTACGAGCAGTACTTC,CSVEGDRDTNYEQYF
few,.,TRBJ2-2,TRBV6-6,TGTGGGACGAGGGTAGCGGGGGAGCTGTTTTTT,CGTRVAGELFF
.,.,TRBJ2-7,TRBV24-1,TGTGCCACCAGTGATTCCCCCGGGGGCGAGCAGTACTTC,CATSDSPGGEQYF
.,TRBD1,TRBJ1-4,TRBV7-3,TGTGCCAGCAGCCCCCCGACAGGGGTTAATGAAAAACTGTTTTTT,CASSPPTGVNEKLFF
.,TRBD1,TRBJ1-5,TRBV6-5,TGTGCCAGCAGAGACAGGGGAGGAGGCAATCAGCCCCAGCATTTT,CASRDRGGGNQPQHF
.,.,TRBJ1-5,TRBV2,TGTGCCAGCAGGGGGAGCTACTCGACAAATCAGCCCCAGCATTTT,CASRGSYSTNQPQHF
.,.,TRBJ1-1,TRBV11-3,TGTGCCAGCAGCACGTACCGGGGAGCTGAAGCTTTCTTT,CASSTYRGAEAFF
.,.,TRBJ1-5,TRBV7-9,TGTGCCAGCAGCGCCCCAGGACTCAATCAGCCCCAGCATTTT,CASSAPGLNQPQHF
.,TRBD1,TRBJ2-3,TRBV29-1,TGCAGCGTTGAAGATACAAGGGGGCCAGATACGCAGTATTTT,CSVEDTRGPDTQYF
.,TRBD1,TRBJ2-7,TRBV7-9,TGTGCCAGCAGCGGGACAGACTACGAGCAGTACTTC,CASSGTDYEQYF
.,TRBD1,TRBJ2-7,TRBV23-1,TGCGCCAGCAGGCTAGACAGGGCATACGAGCAGTACTTC,CASRLDRAYEQYF
.,TRBD1,TRBJ1-2,TRBV3-1/TRBV3-2,TGTGCCAGCAGCCTGGGACAGGGTAACGGCTACACCTTC,CASSLGQGNGYTF
.,.,TRBJ2-2,TRBV5-1,TGCGCCAGCAGCTTGTATAGGGGCCTTGGTTCCCCCGGGGAGCTGTTTTTT,CASSLYRGLGSPGELFF
.,TRBD1,TRBJ1-2,TRBV10-3,TGTGCCATCAGCGATCACCGGACAGGGGACAGCTATGGCTACACCTTC,CAISDHRTGDSYGYTF
.,.,TRBJ2-7,TRBV14,TGTGCCAGCAGTAATGGTAGGGGGTCCGAGCAGTACTTC,CASSNGRGSEQYF
.,.,TRBJ1-1,TRBV5-1,TGCGCCAGCAATACAGGTATGAACACTGAAGCTTTCTTT,CASNTGMNTEAFF
.,TRBD1,TRBJ2-7,TRBV13,TGTGCCAGCAGCTTTGGACAGGGGGTTAACGAGCAGTACTTC,CASSFGQGVNEQYF
.,.,TRBJ1-3,TRBV6-6,TGTGCCAGCAGTTCCCCCGAGAACACCATATATTTT,CASSSPENTIYF
.,.,TRBJ2-7,TRBV12-3/TRBV12-4,TGTGCCAGCAGTTTCGGGGGGCTCGAGCAGTACTTC,CASSFGGLEQYF
once,.,TRBJ2-7,TRBV7-2,TGTGCCAGCAGCTTCGACGAGGGGGCCTACGAGCAGTACTTC,CASSFDEGAYEQYF
.,TRBD2,TRBJ2-2,TRBV13,TGTGCCAGCAAGCGGGGGGCAAATACCGGGGAGCTGTTTTTT,CASKRGANTGELFF
.,.,TRBJ2-7,TRBV3-1/TRBV3-2,TGTGCCAGCAGCGCCGACCAGGGGTGGTACGAGCAGTACTTC,CASSADQGWYEQYF
once,.,TRBJ1-4,TRBV19,TGTGCCAGTAGAAATGGGTCGGAGACTAATGAAAAACTGTTTTTT,CASRNGSETNEKLFF
.,TRBD1,TRBJ1-2,TRBV29-1,TGCAGCGTTCTGACAGGGGGCTACACCTTC,CSVLTGGYTF
.,.,TRBJ2-1,TRBV5-8,TGTGCCAGCAGCTTGGGGGCTATCTCCTACAATGAGCAGTTCTTC,CASSLGAISYNEQFF
.,.,TRBJ2-1,TRBV5-6,TGTGCCAGCAGCTTACGCAGGGGGGTCTCCTACAATGAGCAGTTCTTC,CASSLRRGVSYNEQFF